Below, 11 T cell receptor beta chains from the same sample are listed, as sequenced in a study of OX40 agonist ivuxolimab in advanced cancers. The table came from immunoSEQ multiplex PCR; TCRdb's copy has only in-frame clones and leaves some out. The sample records roughly 75,000 clones, more than 75% being singletons. The sample was CD4+ or CD8+ T cells sorted from blood, taken in a trial of the OX40 agonist ivuxolimab. Receptors were obtained from an adult with an advanced solid tumor such as melanoma, head and neck, liver or kidney cancer.

V gene TRBV5-4 combines with J gene TRBJ2-3; D is uncertain. This CDR3 has 14 residues. Trimming left V 0 bases short and J 0 bases short, with 5 bases between. Germline loops: CDR1 SGHNT, CDR2 YYREEE (reference sequence). The CDR3 loop reads CASSLDDSTDTQYF. The CDR3 DNA follows: TGTGCCAGCAGCTTGGATGACAGCACAGATACGCAGTATTTT.

The chain joins TRBV10-2 to TRBJ2-7; unclear D gene. Trimming left V 3 bases short and J 3 bases short, with 15 bases between. Germline CDR1 WSHSY, CDR2 SAAADI. The CDR3 length is 15 residues. CDR3 region: CASSDPVRRSYEQYF. In nucleotides, the CDR3 is TGCGCCAGCAGTGATCCCGTCCGCCGTAGCTACGAGCAGTACTTC.

V is TRBV5-6 and J is TRBJ1-2; D not certain. V dropped 3 bases and J dropped 13 bases, with 19 bases sitting between them. The germline V gene encodes CDR1 SGHDT and CDR2 YYEEEE. This CDR3 contains 13 residues. The CDR3: CASSWSAGPSITF. In DNA form, the CDR3 reads TGTGCCAGCAGCTGGTCGGCCGGACCTTCTATCACCTTC. Together with reference TRBV5-6 and TRBJ1-2, the CDR3 gives the full variable domain: DAGVTQSPTHLIKTRGQQVTLRCSPKSGHDTVSWYQQALGQGPQFIFQYYEEEERQRGNFPDRFSGHQFPNYSSELNVNALLLGDSALYLCASSWSAGPSITFGSGTRLTVV.

The J gene is TRBJ2-6, the V gene TRBV29-1; D may be TRBD1 (8 bases). Germline values: CDR1 SQVTM, CDR2 ANQGSEA. The CDR3 spans 15 residues. V gave up 8 bases and J gave up 0 bases, with 14 bases separating them. For the CDR3, the DNA is TGCAGCTTCACAGGGGGGGTCTCTGGGGCCAACGTCCTGACTTTC. Protein product: CSFTGGVSGANVLTF.

The chain couples TRBV18 to TRBJ1-2; TRBD1 is a possible D gene (5 bases). Germline V gives CDR1 KGHSH, CDR2 LQKENI. Trimming removed 6 bases from V and 6 bases from J, with 14 bases in between. The CDR3 extends over 13 amino acids. The CDR3 spells CASSPERGNGYTF. The DNA of the CDR3 is TGTGCCAGCTCGCCGGAAAGGGGCAATGGCTACACCTTC.

The rearrangement joins TRBV6-5 to TRBJ1-4; no firm D call. The CDR3 covers 14 residues. Germline CDR1 reads MNHEY; CDR2 reads SVGAGI. V lost 4 bases and J lost 4, with 10 bases in between. Written as DNA, the CDR3 is TGTGCCAGCAGTTCGTCCTTATTTAATGAAAAACTGTTTTTT. Its protein product is CASSSSLFNEKLFF.

Remarks on this clone: Mismatch with germline at one junction end may stem from a read error. The chain carries TRBV6-6 and TRBJ2-7; TRBD2 matches at 7 bases. CDR3 length equals 12 residues. CDR1 and CDR2 (germline): MNHNY, SVGAGI (reference sequence). CDR3 sequence (DNA): TGTGCCAGCAGGAGCGGGAACGGCGAGCAGTGCTTC. Translation: CASRSGNGEQCF.

The V and J genes are TRBV5-4 and TRBJ2-3, with 10 bases identical to TRBD1. The junction had 5 bases not matched to a gene; V was cut back by 4 bases and J by 3 bases. Germline loops: CDR1 SGHNT, CDR2 YYREEE (reference sequence). The CDR3 covers 15 residues. In DNA form, the CDR3 reads TGTGCCAGCAGCGCCCGGGACAGGGGTACAGATACGCAGTATTTT. It encodes CASSARDRGTDTQYF.

As regards this clone: At one of its ends the junction is not consistent with the germline gene, which may arise from a read error. The chain combines TRBV5-4 with TRBJ2-7, with D perhaps TRBD1 or TRBD2 (7 bases each). Germline CDR1 reads SGHNT; CDR2 reads YYREEE (reference sequence). The CDR3 is made up of 15 amino acids. CDR3 sequence: CASSPGGRVNPRPVF. The CDR3 nucleotides read TGTGCCAGCAGCCCAGGGGGGAGGGTTAACCCCCGCCCCGTGTTC.

The chain carries TRBV7-3 and TRBJ2-2, with 12 positions matching TRBD2. Germline CDR1 is SGHTA and CDR2 is FQGTGA. V shed 4 bases, J shed 0 bases, and the junction held 9 bases outside the gene matches. The CDR3 spans 19 residues. CDR3 protein: CASSSRTSGNLANTGELFF. CDR3 sequence (DNA): TGTGCCAGCAGCTCCCGGACTAGCGGGAATCTCGCGAACACCGGGGAGCTGTTTTTT.

The V gene is TRBV5-6, the J gene TRBJ1-3, with D unclear. CDR3 length equals 14 residues. The V gene's germline CDR1 is SGHDT and CDR2 YYEEEE. Trimming pared 4 bases from V and 0 bases from J, leaving 8 bases between. The CDR3 loop reads CASSRLSSGNTIYF. CDR3 bases: TGTGCCAGCAGCCGACTGAGCTCTGGAAACACCATATATTTT. Drawing the rest from reference TRBV5-6 and TRBJ1-3, the complete variable domain is DAGVTQSPTHLIKTRGQQVTLRCSPKSGHDTVSWYQQALGQGPQFIFQYYEEEERQRGNFPDRFSGHQFPNYSSELNVNALLLGDSALYLCASSRLSSGNTIYFGEGSWLTVV.